The 13 T cell receptor beta chains in this list originate from one sample, sequenced in a study of blood T cell repertoires in COVID-19. Assay used: immunoSEQ multiplex PCR; TCRdb lists only in-frame clones, some missing. This repertoire shows 45,000 to 50,000 clones, under 85% found once; its top ten account for approximately 7.4%. Sequencing was performed on peripheral blood. Receptors originate from a man aged 55 to 69 with active COVID-19.

The genes are TRBV6-4 and TRBJ2-3; no definite D call. The germline V gene has CDR1 MRHNA and CDR2 SNTAGT. The CDR3 contains 11 residues. Trimming stripped 4 bases from V and 5 bases from J, with 4 bases between. This CDR3 reads CASSAGDTQYF. The CDR3 nucleotides are TGTGCCAGCAGTGCCGGAGATACGCAGTATTTT.

The chain has TRBV23-1 and TRBJ1-1; unclear D gene. TRBV23-1 is noted as an ORF with a role that remains uncertain. V lost 0 bases and J 8 bases, leaving 16 bases between the germline ends. The CDR3 loop spans 15 amino acids. This CDR3 is CASSQSRCCQVEAFF. CDR3 nucleotide sequence: TGCGCCAGCAGTCAATCGAGATGTTGTCAGGTAGAAGCTTTCTTT.

The rearrangement joins TRBV23-1 to TRBJ1-1, with 8 positions matching TRBD1. TRBV23-1 is an ORF, and what it does is uncertain. J gave up 2 bases and V 2 bases, and 13 bases lay outside the gene matches. The CDR3 has 18 residues. This CDR3 reads CASSQATGGSSENTEAFF. In DNA form, the CDR3 reads TGCGCCAGCAGTCAAGCTACAGGGGGTTCTTCGGAAAACACTGAAGCTTTCTTT.

V gene TRBV12-3 or TRBV12-4 combines with J gene TRBJ1-3; no clear D. The CDR3 is 11 residues long. The V gene lost 4 bases and the J gene lost 7 bases, with 5 bases spanning the gap. CDR3 DNA sequence: TGTGCCAGCAGTTCAGTTAACACCATATATTTT. Translation: CASSSVNTIYF.

The chain recombines TRBV9 with TRBJ2-3; TRBD2 matches 7 bases. V lost 0 bases, J lost 4 bases, and 2 bases stayed unmatched. This CDR3 contains 14 residues. Germline CDR1 SGDLS, CDR2 YYNGEE. CDR3 residues: CASSVAGGSDTQYF. The CDR3 bases are TGTGCCAGCAGCGTAGCGGGAGGCTCAGATACGCAGTATTTT. The full variable domain, in which reference TRBV9 and TRBJ2-3 provide the parts outside the CDR3, is DSGVTQTPKHLITATGQRVTLRCSPRSGDLSVYWYQQSLDQGLQFLIQYYNGEERAKGNILERFSAQQFPDLHSELNLSSLELGDSALYFCASSVAGGSDTQYFGPGTRLTVL.

The rearrangement links TRBV7-9 to TRBJ1-5; perhaps TRBD1 as D (6 bases). V gave up 4 bases and J gave up 6 bases, with 16 bases separating them. CDR3 length equals 15 residues. Germline values: CDR1 SEHNR, CDR2 FQNEAQ (reference sequence). CDR3: CASSSSVAGAQPQHF. The CDR3 DNA reads TGTGCCAGCAGCTCGTCCGTCGCGGGGGCTCAGCCCCAGCATTTT.

This chain connects TRBV3-1 (or the pseudogene TRBV3-2) to TRBJ2-1; TRBD2 is a possible D gene (5 bases). V was pared by 0 bases and J by 4 bases, with 10 bases between. The CDR3 is 15 amino acids. Germline V CDR1 and CDR2: LGHDT, YNNKEL (reference sequence). CDR3 DNA sequence: TGTGCCAGCAGCCAAGAGAGTGTAGCGTACAATGAGCAGTTCTTC. Its translation: CASSQESVAYNEQFF.

V usage is TRBV28 and J usage is TRBJ1-1; 7 nucleotides line up with TRBD1. This CDR3 is 13 amino acids long. The ends lost 10 bases at V and 2 bases at J; junction bases unmatched: 7. Germline V gene data show CDR1 as MDHEN and CDR2 as SYDVKM. The CDR3 here is CATVGTVNTEAFF. CDR3 in DNA: TGTGCCACCGTAGGGACAGTTAACACTGAAGCTTTCTTT.

The V gene is TRBV28, the J gene TRBJ1-1; TRBD1 matches 8 bases. V lost 6 bases and J lost 4; bases outside the gene matches: 4. Germline V gene data show CDR1 as MDHEN and CDR2 as SYDVKM. This CDR3 is 13 amino acids long. The CDR3 DNA sequence: TGTGCCAGCAGGGCTGACAGGGGCACTGAAGCTTTCTTT. This codes for CASRADRGTEAFF. The entire variable domain, with the rest obtained from reference TRBV28 and TRBJ1-1, is as follows: DVKVTQSSRYLVKRTGEKVFLECVQDMDHENMFWYRQDPGLGLRLIYFSYDVKMKEKGDIPEGYSVSREKKERFSLILESASTNQTSMYLCASRADRGTEAFFGQGTRLTVV.

V usage is TRBV5-1 and J usage is TRBJ2-5, with TRBD1 matching 10 bases. Germline V gene sequence: CDR1 SGHRS, CDR2 YFSETQ. V dropped 6 bases and J dropped 5; count of bases not matched to a gene: 10. The CDR3 has 15 amino acids. The CDR3 loop is CASTRDRGAGETQYF. CDR3 coding DNA: TGCGCCAGCACCCGGGACAGGGGCGCGGGGGAGACCCAGTACTTC.

The J gene is TRBJ2-3, the V gene TRBV15; 10 positions agree with TRBD2. V shed 0 bases and J 2 bases; nucleotides not matched to a gene: 8. The CDR3 is 18 amino acids. CDR1 and CDR2 from the germline V gene are LNHNV and YYDKDF (reference sequence). In DNA form, the CDR3 reads TGTGCCACCAGCAGAGATGCCGCTAGCGGGGGCCTCACAGATACGCAGTATTTT. It codes for CATSRDAASGGLTDTQYF.

V usage is TRBV5-1 and J usage is TRBJ2-1; D may be TRBD2 (6 bases). Germline V lookup: CDR1 SGHRS, CDR2 YFSETQ. V dropped 4 bases and J dropped 0 bases, with 11 bases sitting between them. The CDR3 has 15 residues. For the CDR3, the DNA is TGCGCCAGCAGCGGTAGGGACTCCTCCTACAATGAGCAGTTCTTC. This encodes CASSGRDSSYNEQFF.

The chain joins TRBV5-4 to TRBJ2-5; TRBD2 aligns across 7 bases. Germline V gene lookup returns CDR1 SGHNT and CDR2 YYREEE (reference sequence). V shed 2 bases, J shed 4 bases, and the junction held 8 bases outside the gene matches. This CDR3 spans 15 amino acids. As DNA, the CDR3 is TGTGCCAGCAGCTTACGGACTAGTGGGTTAGAGACCCAGTACTTC. Encoded protein: CASSLRTSGLETQYF.